The 27 T cell receptor beta chains reported below all come from one sample, sequenced in a study of yellow fever vaccine responses in identical twins (dated by TCRdb to 2017 to 2018). The method was RT-PCR. This sample was sequenced with an Illumina HiSeq 2500. TCRdb's own reprocessing of the public reads used fastp at Q25 and MiXCR and kept productive beta chains. One record per CDR3 amino acid sequence lists the most common genes and DNA. The sample table records about 2,200 distinct CDR3 sequences; 7.4% of these occur just once. The ten top clones hold around 4.1% of the sample. Specimen: T cells from blood (PBMCs), unsorted or a sorted subset (not recorded which), collected around 2 years after vaccination. The receptors here all came from a woman aged 18-29 years who received the yellow fever vaccine. Donor details come from another sample of the same person, matched by shared clones.

The chain joins TRBV10-3 to TRBJ2-4, with D unclear. The germline gives CDR1 ENHRY, CDR2 SYGVKD. This CDR3 is built from 12 residues. The V end was cut by 0 bases, the J end by 6 bases, with 3 bases between. CDR3 bases: TGTGCCATCAGTGAGTCTGGAAACATTCAGTACTTC. Protein product: CAISESGNIQYF.

This clonotype was counted a few times. The gene calls are TRBV6-5 and TRBJ2-3; 7 bases map to TRBD2. This CDR3 contains 16 residues. The germline V gene encodes CDR1 MNHEY and CDR2 SVGAGI. The V gene end was trimmed by 0 bases and the J gene end by 3 bases; junction bases not matched to a gene: 6. Here the CDR3 reads CASSYSWRGMTDTQYF. CDR3 coding DNA: TGTGCCAGCAGTTACTCCTGGCGGGGGATGACAGATACGCAGTATTTT.

This clonotype was recorded a few times. The rearrangement links TRBV6-1 to TRBJ1-1; the D is unclear. The length of the CDR3 is 12 residues. Germline values: CDR1 MNHNS, CDR2 SASEGT. Deletions cut 6 bases from V and 0 bases from J, with 5 bases between. DNA of the CDR3: TGTGCCAGCAGAAGCATGAACACTGAAGCTTTCTTT. Translation: CASRSMNTEAFF.

The rearrangement links TRBV7-9 to TRBJ2-3; D could derive from TRBD1 or TRBD2 (5 bases each). Trimming cost V 3 bases and J 1 base, with 17 bases left between them. Looked up from germline, CDR1 is SEHNR and CDR2 is FQNEAQ (reference sequence). CDR3 length: 17 amino acids. The CDR3 region is CASSFGRDPIGTDTQYF. The CDR3 region has the DNA TGTGCCAGCAGCTTTGGCAGGGACCCAATAGGCACAGATACGCAGTATTTT.

This clonotype was counted a few times. The rearrangement joins TRBV7-1 to TRBJ2-1; D remains ambiguous. TRBV7-1 is identified as an open reading frame with a role that is uncertain. Trimming removed 0 bases at V and 9 bases at J, with 9 bases between. CDR3 length equals 13 residues. CDR3: CASSSAHGTEQFF. CDR3 in DNA: TGTGCCAGCAGCTCAGCACACGGCACTGAGCAGTTCTTC.

This clonotype is labeled medium-sized. The rearrangement uses TRBV20-1 and TRBJ2-7, with a tentative D call TRBD2 (6 bases). Trimming pared 4 bases from V and 5 bases from J, leaving 18 bases between. CDR1 is DFQATT and CDR2 is SNEGSKA in the germline V gene (reference sequence). This CDR3 comprises 14 residues. This chain's CDR3 is CSANSGQGGHEQYF. Written as DNA, the CDR3 is TGCAGTGCTAATTCCGGGCAGGGAGGCCACGAGCAGTACTTC.

The chain uses TRBV5-1 and TRBJ2-3; perhaps D is TRBD1 or TRBD2 (5 bases each). The V end lost 3 bases, the J end lost 3 bases, and 14 bases lay between the germline ends. Germline V CDR1 and CDR2: SGHRS, YFSETQ. CDR3 size: 15 residues. The CDR3 DNA is TGCGCCAGCAGCTCATCCGGGACGACAACAGATACGCAGTATTTT. Amino acid sequence: CASSSSGTTTDTQYF.

This rearrangement joins TRBV15 to TRBJ2-7, with a weak D call TRBD1 (5 bases). CDR1 LNHNV and CDR2 YYDKDF come from the germline V gene (reference sequence). V lost 8 bases and J lost 2, with 13 bases in between. CDR3 length: 13 amino acids. The CDR3 nucleotides are TGTGCCACCGGGGCTTCACGGGCCTACGAGCAGTACTTC. Amino acids: CATGASRAYEQYF.

This rearrangement joins TRBV28 to TRBJ1-2; TRBD1 is a possible D gene (6 bases). CDR1 and CDR2 (germline): MDHEN, SYDVKM. V was cut by 6 bases and J by 4 bases, with 15 bases left in between. The CDR3 runs 14 residues. This chain's CDR3 is CASRNDRMPYGYTF. The CDR3, as DNA: TGTGCCAGCAGAAACGACAGGATGCCCTATGGCTACACCTTC.

This clonotype was recorded a few times. The chain links TRBV2 to TRBJ2-1, with 9 bases lining up with TRBD2. The V gene's germline CDR1 is SNHLY and CDR2 FYNNEI. There are 15 residues in the CDR3. The V segment lost 8 bases and the J segment 10 bases; nucleotides outside the gene matches: 15. DNA for the CDR3: TGTGCCAGCGGAGGAGGCGGGGGGGCCCCTTACGAGCAGTTCTTC. This translates into CASGGGGGAPYEQFF.

The gene calls are TRBV15 and TRBJ1-5; 9 bases match TRBD1. The germline V gene has CDR1 LNHNV and CDR2 YYDKDF (reference sequence). The CDR3 is 15 residues long. J was trimmed by 2 bases and V by 3 bases; bases with no gene match: 2. This CDR3 reads CATSRGQGGNQPQHF. The CDR3 DNA reads TGTGCCACCAGCAGGGGACAGGGCGGCAATCAGCCCCAGCATTTT.

The sample holds a few counts of this clonotype. V usage is TRBV5-4 and J usage is TRBJ2-3; a possible D gene is TRBD2 (6 bases). This CDR3 has 16 amino acids. V was shortened by 3 bases and J by 1 base, with 15 bases between the two germline ends. Germline CDR1 and CDR2: SGHNT and YYREEE (reference sequence). The CDR3 spells CASSSGGASGTDTQYF. CDR3 sequence (DNA): TGTGCCAGCAGCTCAGGTGGGGCTAGCGGCACAGATACGCAGTATTTT. The full variable domain, in which reference TRBV5-4 and TRBJ2-3 provide the parts outside the CDR3, is ETGVTQSPTHLIKTRGQQVTLRCSSQSGHNTVSWYQQALGQGPQFIFQYYREEENGRGNFPPRFSGLQFPNYSSELNVNALELDDSALYLCASSSGGASGTDTQYFGPGTRLTVL.

In its sample, this clonotype ranks as medium-sized (0.01 to 0.1%). V is TRBV7-9 and J is TRBJ1-6; a possible D gene is TRBD1 (6 bases). Germline V gene lookup returns CDR1 SEHNR and CDR2 FQNEAQ (reference sequence). The length of the CDR3 is 13 residues. Between the trimmed V and J ends, which lost 5 bases and 5 bases, there was a span of 7 bases. The CDR3 sequence: CASSRQDNSPLHF. In DNA, the CDR3 is TGTGCCAGCAGCCGACAGGATAATTCACCCCTCCACTTT. Variable domain in full (rest from reference TRBV7-9 and TRBJ1-6): DTGVSQNPRHKITKRGQNVTFRCDPISEHNRLYWYRQTLGQGPEFLTYFQNEAQLEKSRLLSDRFSAERPKGSFSTLEIQRTEQGDSAMYLCASSRQDNSPLHFGNGTRLTVT.

This clonotype is categorized as medium-sized (0.01 to 0.1%). The chain uses TRBV12-3 or TRBV12-4 and TRBJ1-2, with 7 bases identical to TRBD1. CDR3 size: 13 residues. Unmatched junction bases numbered 7, after V lost 5 bases and J lost 7 bases. The CDR3 reads CASSLPGQTGYTF. The DNA for the CDR3 is TGTGCCAGCAGTCTCCCGGGACAGACTGGCTACACCTTC.

By share, this clonotype ranks as medium-sized (0.01 to 0.1%). The chain has TRBV29-1 and TRBJ2-3, with unresolved D. V lost 5 bases and J lost 0, with 3 bases in between. CDR1 is SQVTM and CDR2 is ANQGSEA in the germline V gene. The CDR3 is made up of 11 amino acids. The CDR3 DNA reads TGCAGCGTTTCTAGCACAGATACGCAGTATTTT. It yields the protein CSVSSTDTQYF.

In the case of this clonotype: A much more abundant neighbour one base away suggests this may be a read error. This chain uses TRBV10-1 with TRBJ1-5; 7 nucleotides match TRBD1. Trimming at V came to 3 bases and at J to 1 base, leaving 3 bases not matched to a gene. The CDR3 is 15 residues long. CDR1 WNHNN and CDR2 SYGVQD come from the germline V gene (reference sequence). The DNA of the CDR3 is TGCGCCAGCAGTGAAAGCAGGGGGAGCAATCAGCCCCAGCATTTT. Encoded protein: CASSESRGSNQPQHF.

This clonotype was detected only a few times. The rearrangement joins TRBV19 to TRBJ1-2, with a possible D match to TRBD1 (5 bases). Trimming cost V 10 bases and J 3 bases, with 12 bases left between them. The CDR3 runs to 12 residues. Germline V gene lookup returns CDR1 LNHDA and CDR2 SQIVND (reference sequence). The CDR3 nucleotides read TGTGCCACCCCGGGAGGGGACTATGGCTACACCTTC. Translation: CATPGGDYGYTF.

This chain connects TRBV4-1 to TRBJ2-1, with D perhaps matching TRBD1 (6 bases). Germline assignment: CDR1 MGHRA and CDR2 YSYEKL. V gave up 1 base and J gave up 4 bases, with 11 bases separating them. This CDR3 is built from 15 residues. In DNA form, the CDR3 reads TGCGCCAGCAGCCAAGGGGGACACCGTTACAATGAGCAGTTCTTC. It encodes CASSQGGHRYNEQFF.

In its sample, this clonotype was seen a few times. V gene TRBV7-9 combines with J gene TRBJ2-2; TRBD1 aligns across 9 bases. The CDR3 loop spans 15 amino acids. V lost 5 bases, J lost 5 bases, and 6 bases stayed unmatched. The germline V gene encodes CDR1 SEHNR and CDR2 FQNEAQ (reference sequence). The CDR3, as DNA: TGTGCCAGCAGCCTCGGGGACAGGGTGACCGGGGAGCTGTTTTTT. Encoded protein: CASSLGDRVTGELFF.

The chain is built from TRBV5-2 and TRBJ2-3; the D call in the table, TRBD1, was not verified against the DNA. TRBV5-2 is a pseudogene segment. The CDR3 loop spans 15 amino acids. DNA for the CDR3: TGTGCCAGCAACAGGGCACAGAGGGGCACAGATACGCAGTATTTT. This sequence encodes CASNRAQRGTDTQYF.

The CDR3 protein is CAISESELSNQPQHF. The CDR3 nucleotides are TGTGCCATCAGTGAGTCGGAGCTCTCCAATCAGCCCCAGCATTTT. The V call is TRBV10-3, the J call TRBJ1-5; no definite D call. This CDR3 region has 15 residues. Looked up from germline, CDR1 is ENHRY and CDR2 is SYGVKD. Trimming pared 0 bases from V and 3 bases from J, leaving 9 bases between.

The chain recombines TRBV5-1 with TRBJ2-7; 7 bases fit TRBD1. CDR3 size: 13 residues. Germline trimming cut 0 bases from V and 6 bases from J; bases unmatched to any gene: 3. The germline V gene has CDR1 SGHRS and CDR2 YFSETQ. CDR3 residues: CASSLEGALEQYF. In nucleotides, the CDR3 is TGCGCCAGCAGCTTGGAGGGGGCGCTCGAGCAGTACTTC.

In its sample, this clonotype was seen a few times. This rearrangement joins TRBV6-1 to TRBJ2-7, with a possible D match to TRBD1 (6 bases). Germline-derived CDR1 and CDR2 are MNHNS and SASEGT. The CDR3 loop spans 15 amino acids. V lost 5 bases and J 5 bases, leaving 19 bases between the germline ends. The CDR3 loop reads CASSQGSGHVNEQYF. CDR3 coding DNA: TGTGCCAGCAGTCAAGGGTCGGGACACGTCAACGAGCAGTACTTC.

The table lists this clonotype with a few counts. The chain uses TRBV11-2 and TRBJ2-7; D is possibly TRBD1 (5 bases). The CDR3 has 16 residues. CDR1 and CDR2 (germline): SGHAT, FQNNGV. Trimming cost V 4 bases and J 4 bases, with 20 bases left between them. CDR3 nucleotides: TGTGCCAGCAGCTCCCCAACAGGTTCCACCTCGTACGAGCAGTACTTC. It specifies CASSSPTGSTSYEQYF.

This clonotype has only a few counts. J is TRBJ2-1 and V is TRBV4-3, with TRBD2 matching 13 bases. This CDR3 is 15 amino acids long. Germline V gene lookup returns CDR1 LGHNA and CDR2 YSLEER. V trimming: 5 bases; J trimming: 6 bases; junction bases outside the gene matches: 4. As DNA, the CDR3 is TGCGCCAGCAGCTTAAGACTAGCGGGAGGCAATGAGCAGTTCTTC. Protein: CASSLRLAGGNEQFF.

This sequence joins TRBV7-6 and TRBJ2-2; tentative D call: TRBD2 (5 bases). Trimming shortened V by 2 bases and J by 5 bases, and 9 bases separated the two germline ends. Germline assignment: CDR1 SGHVS and CDR2 FNYEAQ. The CDR3 runs to 14 residues. The CDR3 sequence is CASSLLGGTGELFF. CDR3 coding DNA: TGTGCCAGCAGCTTATTGGGCGGGACCGGGGAGCTGTTTTTT.

This clonotype was recorded a few times. The J gene is TRBJ2-5, the V gene TRBV20-1; D is unresolved. V lost 1 base and J 1 base, leaving 10 bases between the germline ends. The germline V gene has CDR1 DFQATT and CDR2 SNEGSKA (reference sequence). This CDR3 has 14 amino acids. Here the CDR3 reads CSARVPYSQETQYF. The CDR3 DNA reads TGCAGTGCTAGAGTCCCCTACTCCCAAGAGACCCAGTACTTC.